Below, one T cell receptor (beta chain) is given with its context. Antigen: not known. One end of the junction varies from germline; a read error may be responsible. The source of the sample is a study of cytomegalovirus exposure and HLA in healthy donors. Primers: 60 Vbeta forward and 13 Jbeta reverse. Only in-frame clones appear in the TCRdb table, and some are missing; sequencing was by immunoSEQ multiplex PCR. This sample has about 160,000 clones, with around 74% found just once. The CDR3 has 17 amino acids. CDR1 and CDR2 (germline): LNHDA, SQIVND (reference sequence). General study points: In vitro experiments confirmed that three CMV-associated chains were specific for CMV antigens. Later work found most CMV-associated TCR beta chains apparently HLA-restricted. Most TCR sequences were uncommon, yet certain public TCRs appeared in many donors.

Regarding donors, all were healthy bone marrow donors. The TCR comes from a woman younger than 45 in good health and CMV-seronegative. Sequenced input: PBMCs. V usage is TRBV19 and J usage is TRBJ1-6, with D uncertain. The CDR3: CASSPWRMETYNSLLHF. For the CDR3, the DNA is TGTGCCAGTAGCCCGTGGAGGATGGAGACCTATAATTCACTCCTCCACTTT. Based on the CDR3 plus reference TRBV19 and TRBJ1-6, the full variable domain is DGGITQSPKYLFRKEGQNVTLSCEQNLNHDAMYWYRQDPGQGLRLIYYSQIVNDFQKGDIAEGYSVSREKKESFPLTVTSAQKNPTAFYLCASSPWRMETYNSLLHFGNGTRLTVT.